This entry is about one T cell receptor beta chain. No antigen is known for it. These data come from a study of CD8+ T cells in alopecia areata. Looking at the study overall: Tofacitinib administration to treated patients was oral, at 5 to 10 mg twice daily.

Germline CDR1 SQVTM, CDR2 ANQGSEA. Trimming removed 4 bases from V and 0 bases from J, with 7 bases in between. CDR3 length equals 12 residues. Researchers took lesional scalp punch biopsies and peripheral blood from people who were alopecia areata patients. Findings of the study overall: The study found TCR sharing across patients less clear than in mice, possibly for HLA reasons.

RNA was isolated and reverse transcribed to cDNA, the sequencing template. TCRdb's copy holds only in-frame clones and misses some; the assay was immunoSEQ multiplex PCR. The repertoire has 150,000 to 180,000 clones, about 53% of them found once; the top ten carry roughly 21%. This specimen consisted of CD8+ T cells sorted from blood, obtained at week 0. The source of this sequence is a human donor with alopecia areata. V and J are TRBV29-1 and TRBJ2-7, with D hard to call. The CDR3 protein is CSVVATSYEQYF. The CDR3, as DNA: TGCAGCGTTGTAGCCACCTCCTACGAGCAGTACTTC.